This T cell receptor beta chain was found in a study of blood T cells in healthy people across ages. V was pared by 1 base and J by 2 bases, with 13 bases between. Germline V gives CDR1 MNHEY, CDR2 SVGEGT. The CDR3 has 16 residues. Primers used in a second PCR of about 7 to 12 cycles were a sample-barcoded 5' primer and a J-beta primer mix. TCRdb processed the 5' RACE reads anew with MiXCR; each CDR3 protein has one entry. The sample shows 1.5 million to 1.9 million distinct CDR3 sequences, approximately 39% of them seen only once. The receptor was derived from a woman aged 18 to 35 in good health. The rearrangement joins TRBV6-2 or TRBV6-3 to TRBJ2-3; D is ambiguous. The material sequenced was blood. In nucleotides, the CDR3 is TGTGCCAGCAGTTACTTTGGGGTCCAGGACACAGATACGCAGTATTTT. Protein: CASSYFGVQDTDTQYF.